Listed here are 8 T cell receptor beta chains from one sample, sequenced in a study of blood T cell repertoires in COVID-19. Some clones are missing from TCRdb's copy, which holds only in-frame ones; the method was immunoSEQ multiplex PCR. The top ten clones hold approximately 4.6% of a sample with about 41,000 clones, approximately 90% of them seen once. The source material was peripheral blood. Receptors originate from a man in his sixties with acute or convalescent COVID-19.

This clone was seen only once. J is TRBJ2-2 and V is TRBV24-1; 9 nucleotides align to TRBD1. V shed 4 bases, J shed 6 bases, and the junction held 5 bases outside the gene matches. This CDR3 comprises 15 residues. CDR1 is KGHDR, CDR2 SFDVKD, per germline. This CDR3 reads CATSDPTGGSGELFF. CDR3 in DNA: TGTGCCACCAGTGACCCGACAGGGGGGTCCGGGGAGCTGTTTTTT.

V gene TRBV12-3 or TRBV12-4 combines with J gene TRBJ2-7; D perhaps matches TRBD2 (5 bases). The V end lost 1 base, the J end lost 6 bases, and 7 bases lay between the germline ends. The CDR3 covers 12 residues. CDR3 sequence reads: CASSLGSGEQYF. In DNA, the CDR3 is TGTGCCAGCAGTTTAGGGAGCGGCGAGCAGTACTTC.

The chain uses TRBV3-1 (or the pseudogene TRBV3-2) and TRBJ1-1; D call uncertain. The CDR3 runs to 17 residues. The V and J ends lost 0 bases and 4 bases respectively, with 18 bases between them. Germline V gene data show CDR1 as LGHDT and CDR2 as YNNKEL (reference sequence). The CDR3 bases are TGTGCCAGCAGCCAAGATTTAGCGCCGAATTCTTTCACTGAAGCTTTCTTT. It codes for CASSQDLAPNSFTEAFF.

The chain couples TRBV30 to TRBJ1-5; 12 nucleotides match TRBD1. Germline V gene sequence: CDR1 GTSNPN, CDR2 SVGIG (reference sequence). This CDR3 has 14 amino acids. J was trimmed by 5 bases and V by 3 bases; bases with no gene match: 2. The CDR3 loop reads CAWRGTGGYQPQHF. The CDR3 nucleotides are TGTGCCTGGAGGGGGACAGGGGGCTATCAGCCCCAGCATTTT.

This chain connects TRBV30 to TRBJ2-5, with 8 bases lining up with TRBD2. The ends lost 1 base at V and 2 bases at J; junction bases unmatched: 9. The CDR3 sequence is 16 residues long. Germline lookup yields CDR1 GTSNPN and CDR2 SVGIG (reference sequence). CDR3 DNA: TGTGCCTGGAGTGGGGCGGGGGGCCGTCGACAAGAGACCCAGTACTTC. Residues: CAWSGAGGRRQETQYF.

This clone was seen only a few times. The chain employs TRBV28 and TRBJ1-6, with 10 nucleotides matching TRBD1. The V gene end was trimmed by 2 bases and the J gene end by 11 bases; junction bases not matched to a gene: 6. From germline, CDR1 is MDHEN and CDR2 SYDVKM. This CDR3 is built from 15 residues. CDR3 coding DNA: TGTGCCAGCAGTTTACGGGACAGGGGTATCACACCCCTCCACTTT. It translates to CASSLRDRGITPLHF. The full variable domain, rest sourced from reference TRBV28 and TRBJ1-6, is DVKVTQSSRYLVKRTGEKVFLECVQDMDHENMFWYRQDPGLGLRLIYFSYDVKMKEKGDIPEGYSVSREKKERFSLILESASTNQTSMYLCASSLRDRGITPLHFGNGTRLTVT.

This chain's CDR3 is CAIRGDSSNTEAFF. CDR3 DNA: TGTGCCATCAGGGGGGACAGCTCAAACACTGAAGCTTTCTTT. V is TRBV10-3 and J is TRBJ1-1; 7 nucleotides match TRBD1. This CDR3 spans 14 amino acids. The germline CDR1 and CDR2 sequences are ENHRY and SYGVKD. The trim removed 6 bases at V and 2 bases at J, leaving 6 bases unmatched.

This chain uses TRBV3-1 (or the pseudogene TRBV3-2) with TRBJ2-1; 7 positions match TRBD2. The length of the CDR3 is 14 residues. The germline CDR1 and CDR2 sequences are LGHDT and YNNKEL (reference sequence). Trimming at V came to 6 bases and at J to 7 bases, leaving 9 bases not matched to a gene. The CDR3 loop is CASSRSGAVNEQFF. CDR3 nucleotides: TGTGCCAGCAGTCGGAGCGGGGCTGTAAATGAGCAGTTCTTC.